This record concerns one T cell receptor (beta chain) sequence. Profiling of TCR beta VDJ combinations and CDR3 sequences used genomic DNA as template. TCRdb re-called the reads with MiXCR, one entry per CDR3 protein. This table has 400,000 to 500,000 distinct CDR3 sequences, roughly 64% appearing once. The data belong to a study of CD8+CD57+ T cells in acquired aplastic anemia. Overall study: Healthy CD8+ samples averaged around 10 million reads.

Sequenced material: sorted CD4+, CD8+, or CD8+CD57+ T cells (not recorded which) from PBMCs. The receptor's source is a human donor in good health, serving as a control.

The CDR3 sequence: CSAHPSGYYEQFF. Written as DNA, the CDR3 is TGCAGCGCGCACCCTTCAGGGTACTATGAGCAGTTCTTC. V gene TRBV20-1 combines with J gene TRBJ2-1, with a tentative D call TRBD1 (5 bases). This CDR3 is built from 13 residues. CDR1 and CDR2 (germline): DFQATT, SNEGSKA (reference sequence).